Listed here is a single TCR beta chain. Its antigen is not identified. The repertoire was sequenced with immunoSEQ multiplex PCR; TCRdb's copy has only in-frame clones and lacks some. The sample records around 140,000 clones, 90% to 95% being singletons. The germline gives CDR1 SGHNT, CDR2 YENEEA. V dropped 0 bases and J dropped 6 bases, with 9 bases sitting between them. The CDR3 extends over 13 amino acids. The data derive from a study of T cell responses to AZD1222 COVID-19 vaccine. Study results and caveats: Samples come after the peak T cell response, not at day 14.

This TCR came from an adult in good health. This sample comprised peripheral blood, obtained on day 0 of AZD1222 vaccination. The chain recombines TRBV11-3 with TRBJ2-7; possibly TRBD2 for D (6 bases). In DNA, the CDR3 is TGTGCCAGCAGCTTAGATGGGCGGGGCGAGCAGTACTTC. Translated: CASSLDGRGEQYF.